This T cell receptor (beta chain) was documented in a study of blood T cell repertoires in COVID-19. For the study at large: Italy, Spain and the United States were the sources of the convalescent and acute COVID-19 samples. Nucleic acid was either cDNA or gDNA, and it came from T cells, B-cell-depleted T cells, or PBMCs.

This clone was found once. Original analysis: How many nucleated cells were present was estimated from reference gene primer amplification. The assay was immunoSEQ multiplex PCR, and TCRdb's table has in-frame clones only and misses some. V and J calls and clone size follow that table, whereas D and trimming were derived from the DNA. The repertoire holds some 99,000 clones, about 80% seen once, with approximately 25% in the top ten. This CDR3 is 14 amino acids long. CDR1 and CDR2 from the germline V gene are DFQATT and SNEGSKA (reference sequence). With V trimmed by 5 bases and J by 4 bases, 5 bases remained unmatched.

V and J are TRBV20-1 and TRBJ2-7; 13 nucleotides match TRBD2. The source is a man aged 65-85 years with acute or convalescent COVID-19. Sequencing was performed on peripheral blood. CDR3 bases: TGCAGTGCTCGTGAGGGACTAGCGGGATACGAGCAGTACTTC. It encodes CSAREGLAGYEQYF.